This is a list of T cell receptor beta chains from one sample in a study of blood T cells in healthy people across ages. Each CDR3 protein gets one entry after TCRdb re-called the 5' RACE reads with MiXCR. Of under 700,000 distinct CDR3 sequences in the sample, more than 20% are singletons; the top ten hold around 10%. These data were likewise used in another study, on T cells of mothers and their children.

The sample consisted of blood. The receptors shown here come from a boy between 10 and 17 years old in good health. Each CDR3 is given with its conserved first and last residue. Fields, in order: CDR3 DNA, CDR3 protein, J gene, clone size, V gene, D gene. A D gene is named only where the DNA matches it firmly. A clone size is listed for some rows: how often the clone was seen (once, few, many), or a class if it is expanded.

CDR3 DNA: TGTGCCAGTAGTATTATCAGGGGGAACGAGCAGTACTTC
CDR3 protein: CASSIIRGNEQYF
J gene: TRBJ2-7
clone size: once
V gene: TRBV19
D gene: TRBD1

CDR3 DNA: TGTGCCAAACGACAACCGAGGACAGGTGCCTACGAGCAGTACTTC
CDR3 protein: CAKRQPRTGAYEQYF
J gene: TRBJ2-7
clone size: NA
V gene: TRBV21-1
D gene: NA

CDR3 DNA: TGTGCCAGCAGTTTGACTGGGAGTGCCTACTTC
CDR3 protein: CASSLTGSAYF
J gene: TRBJ2-5
clone size: NA
V gene: TRBV28
D gene: NA

CDR3 DNA: TGTGCCAGCTCCCGCGACTGGGTTGACAATGAGCAGTTCTTC
CDR3 protein: CASSRDWVDNEQFF
J gene: TRBJ2-1
clone size: NA
V gene: TRBV18
D gene: NA

CDR3 DNA: TGTGCCAGCTCACCGGCCCCCAACGCGGTGGGGACTGAAGCTTTCTTT
CDR3 protein: CASSPAPNAVGTEAFF
J gene: TRBJ1-1
clone size: few
V gene: TRBV18
D gene: NA

CDR3 DNA: TGCGCCAGCAGATCGAACCCCGGGACAGCGCGCTACGAGCAGTACTTC
CDR3 protein: CASRSNPGTARYEQYF
J gene: TRBJ2-7
clone size: NA
V gene: TRBV5-1
D gene: TRBD1

CDR3 DNA: TGTGCCAGCAGCACGACAGGGGGGTTTTATGGCTACACCTTC
CDR3 protein: CASSTTGGFYGYTF
J gene: TRBJ1-2
clone size: few
V gene: TRBV27
D gene: TRBD1

CDR3 DNA: TGCAGTGCTAGCCCGCCTGGAGTGGTAGATACGCAGTATTTT
CDR3 protein: CSASPPGVVDTQYF
J gene: TRBJ2-3
clone size: NA
V gene: TRBV20-1
D gene: NA

CDR3 DNA: TGCGCCAGCAGCCAAGTTTTTTTTGGGCTCGGGACATACGAGCAGTACTTC
CDR3 protein: CASSQVFFGLGTYEQYF
J gene: TRBJ2-7
clone size: NA
V gene: TRBV4-3
D gene: NA

CDR3 DNA: TGTGCCAGCAGCCCGACACTAGCGGGAGGCGCCTACGAGCAGTACTTC
CDR3 protein: CASSPTLAGGAYEQYF
J gene: TRBJ2-7
clone size: few
V gene: TRBV7-9
D gene: TRBD2

CDR3 DNA: TGTGCCAGCAGCTTTTATTCCGGGACTAGCGAGAGGTCTGCCTACGAGCAGTACTTC
CDR3 protein: CASSFYSGTSERSAYEQYF
J gene: TRBJ2-7
clone size: few
V gene: TRBV7-8
D gene: TRBD2

CDR3 DNA: TGTGCCAGCAGTCGACAGGGGCGCCGCGAAAAACTGTTTTTT
CDR3 protein: CASSRQGRREKLFF
J gene: TRBJ1-4
clone size: NA
V gene: TRBV6-5
D gene: TRBD1

CDR3 DNA: TGTGCCAGCAGGGCGACGGGGGTAAACACCGGGGAGCTGTTTTTT
CDR3 protein: CASRATGVNTGELFF
J gene: TRBJ2-2
clone size: NA
V gene: TRBV12-3/TRBV12-4
D gene: NA

CDR3 DNA: TGTGCCAGCAGTCCCCGGGACGGGGCCCTCTCTGGGGCCAACGTCCTGACTTTC
CDR3 protein: CASSPRDGALSGANVLTF
J gene: TRBJ2-6
clone size: NA
V gene: TRBV27
D gene: NA

CDR3 DNA: TGTGCCAGCAGTCCGGGGATCTCTAATTCACCCCTCCACTTT
CDR3 protein: CASSPGISNSPLHF
J gene: TRBJ1-6
clone size: NA
V gene: TRBV27
D gene: NA